The rows below give T cell receptor beta chains drawn from one sample of a study of shared clonotypes between healthy human individuals. Here immunoSEQ multiplex PCR was the method, and the copy in TCRdb shows in-frame clones only, minus some. This table has about 2.1 million clones, around 93% appearing once. Sample: naive CD8+ T cells from PBMCs. Receptor source: a young man in good health. Some clones in this sample may be carry-over from other donors' samples. Both conserved end residues are part of each CDR3. The D gene is left open where the match is weak. The listing skips clone size in some rows; elsewhere it reads once, few, many or a size class.

clone size: -; J gene: TRBJ2-1; V gene: TRBV27; D gene: TRBD2; CDR3 protein: CASRLANYNEQFF; CDR3 DNA: TGTGCCAGCAGACTAGCGAACTACAATGAGCAGTTCTTC
clone size: -; J gene: TRBJ2-7; V gene: TRBV19; D gene: -; CDR3 protein: CASSGLSYEQYF; CDR3 DNA: TGTGCCAGTAGTGGCCTCAGCTACGAGCAGTACTTC
clone size: -; J gene: TRBJ2-5; V gene: TRBV10-1; D gene: -; CDR3 protein: CASSEGFPQETQYF; CDR3 DNA: TGCGCCAGCAGTGAGGGTTTCCCCCAAGAGACCCAGTACTTC
clone size: -; J gene: TRBJ2-5; V gene: TRBV6-5; D gene: -; CDR3 protein: CASSRRQNEETQYF; CDR3 DNA: TGTGCCAGCAGCCGCCGACAGAACGAAGAGACCCAGTACTTC
clone size: -; J gene: TRBJ2-3; V gene: TRBV20-1; D gene: -; CDR3 protein: CSARRADTQYF; CDR3 DNA: TGCAGTGCTAGAAGGGCAGATACGCAGTATTTT
clone size: -; J gene: TRBJ1-5; V gene: TRBV28; D gene: -; CDR3 protein: CASTSLMGTNQPQHF; CDR3 DNA: TGTGCCAGCACCTCCCTTATGGGTACAAATCAGCCCCAGCATTTT
clone size: -; J gene: TRBJ2-1; V gene: TRBV4-3; D gene: -; CDR3 protein: CASSQELITNEQFF; CDR3 DNA: TGCGCCAGCAGCCAAGAGTTGATAACTAATGAGCAGTTCTTC
clone size: -; J gene: TRBJ2-2; V gene: TRBV11-2; D gene: -; CDR3 protein: CASSHRASNTGELFF; CDR3 DNA: TGTGCCAGCAGCCACCGGGCCTCGAACACCGGGGAGCTGTTTTTT
clone size: -; J gene: TRBJ2-1; V gene: TRBV27; D gene: TRBD1; CDR3 protein: CASSLRDSLYNEQFF; CDR3 DNA: TGTGCCAGCAGTTTAAGGGACAGTTTATACAATGAGCAGTTCTTC
clone size: -; J gene: TRBJ2-5; V gene: TRBV28; D gene: -; CDR3 protein: CASRTFRDGWLMETQYF; CDR3 DNA: TGTGCCAGCAGAACTTTCCGGGACGGATGGTTGATGGAGACCCAGTACTTC
clone size: -; J gene: TRBJ2-1; V gene: TRBV2; D gene: -; CDR3 protein: CASSDFVEQFF; CDR3 DNA: TGTGCCAGCAGTGATTTTGTAGAGCAGTTCTTC
clone size: -; J gene: TRBJ1-2; V gene: TRBV19; D gene: -; CDR3 protein: CASSPRGRDGYTF; CDR3 DNA: TGTGCCAGTAGTCCACGGGGCAGGGATGGCTACACCTTC
clone size: -; J gene: TRBJ1-2; V gene: TRBV5-1; D gene: -; CDR3 protein: CASSTKRGNGYTF; CDR3 DNA: TGCGCCAGCAGCACCAAGAGGGGAAATGGCTACACCTTC
clone size: -; J gene: TRBJ2-3; V gene: TRBV27; D gene: -; CDR3 protein: CASSFRDARSTDTQYF; CDR3 DNA: TGTGCCAGCAGTTTCCGGGACGCCAGGAGCACAGATACGCAGTATTTT
clone size: -; J gene: TRBJ2-1; V gene: TRBV19; D gene: -; CDR3 protein: CASSIAGASYNEQFF; CDR3 DNA: TGTGCCAGTAGTATTGCCGGGGCCTCCTACAATGAGCAGTTCTTC
clone size: -; J gene: TRBJ2-7; V gene: TRBV15; D gene: TRBD1; CDR3 protein: CATSGQGAIGHEQYF; CDR3 DNA: TGTGCCACCAGCGGACAGGGGGCTATTGGGCACGAGCAGTACTTC
clone size: -; J gene: TRBJ2-3; V gene: TRBV19; D gene: -; CDR3 protein: CASSMTKSTDTQYF; CDR3 DNA: TGTGCCAGTAGTATGACAAAAAGCACAGATACGCAGTATTTT
clone size: -; J gene: TRBJ2-7; V gene: TRBV6-6; D gene: TRBD1; CDR3 protein: CASREDRSLYEQYF; CDR3 DNA: TGTGCCAGCAGAGAGGACAGGAGTCTATACGAGCAGTACTTC
clone size: once; J gene: TRBJ2-7; V gene: TRBV6-5; D gene: TRBD2; CDR3 protein: CASSSTRGVDEQYF; CDR3 DNA: TGTGCCAGCAGTTCAACTCGGGGGGTCGACGAGCAGTACTTC
clone size: -; J gene: TRBJ2-6; V gene: TRBV13; D gene: -; CDR3 protein: CASSRGNGRSGANVLTF; CDR3 DNA: TGTGCCAGCAGCCGCGGAAACGGGAGATCTGGGGCCAACGTCCTGACTTTC
clone size: -; J gene: TRBJ1-4; V gene: TRBV7-9; D gene: -; CDR3 protein: CASSSFRALDGTNEKLFF; CDR3 DNA: TGTGCCAGCAGCAGCTTCCGGGCCCTGGACGGAACTAATGAAAAACTGTTTTTT
clone size: -; J gene: TRBJ1-4; V gene: TRBV6-1; D gene: TRBD1; CDR3 protein: CASSERQGLAANEKLFF; CDR3 DNA: TGTGCCAGCAGTGAGCGACAGGGTCTGGCGGCTAATGAAAAACTGTTTTTT
clone size: -; J gene: TRBJ1-2; V gene: TRBV28; D gene: TRBD1; CDR3 protein: CASSLLGGGRGYTF; CDR3 DNA: TGTGCCAGCAGTTTGTTAGGAGGGGGCCGTGGCTACACCTTC
clone size: -; J gene: TRBJ2-2; V gene: TRBV4-2; D gene: -; CDR3 protein: CASSQGYQTGELFF; CDR3 DNA: TGTGCCAGCAGCCAAGGTTACCAGACCGGGGAGCTGTTTTTT
clone size: -; J gene: TRBJ2-7; V gene: TRBV2; D gene: -; CDR3 protein: CASSEDETYEQYF; CDR3 DNA: TGTGCCAGCAGTGAAGACGAGACCTACGAGCAGTACTTC
clone size: -; J gene: TRBJ2-5; V gene: TRBV6-1; D gene: -; CDR3 protein: CASSDAGATLETQYF; CDR3 DNA: TGTGCCAGCAGTGACGCAGGGGCGACTCTAGAGACCCAGTACTTC
clone size: -; J gene: TRBJ2-4; V gene: TRBV27; D gene: -; CDR3 protein: CASSLRGENIQYF; CDR3 DNA: TGTGCCAGCAGTCTCCGGGGAGAAAACATTCAGTACTTC
clone size: -; J gene: TRBJ1-5; V gene: TRBV5-8; D gene: -; CDR3 protein: CASSVVHASNQPQHF; CDR3 DNA: TGTGCCAGCAGCGTAGTACACGCCAGCAATCAGCCCCAGCATTTT
clone size: -; J gene: TRBJ2-7; V gene: TRBV7-9; D gene: TRBD2; CDR3 protein: CASSPKTSAPLDEQYF; CDR3 DNA: TGTGCCAGCAGCCCCAAGACTAGCGCTCCCTTAGACGAGCAGTACTTC
clone size: -; J gene: TRBJ2-3; V gene: TRBV19; D gene: -; CDR3 protein: CASSLLGAGTTDTQYF; CDR3 DNA: TGTGCCAGTAGTCTTCTAGGGGCGGGTACCACAGATACGCAGTATTTT
clone size: -; J gene: TRBJ2-2; V gene: TRBV27; D gene: -; CDR3 protein: CASSLSGTGELFF; CDR3 DNA: TGTGCCAGCAGTTTATCCGGCACCGGGGAGCTGTTTTTT
clone size: once; J gene: TRBJ2-1; V gene: TRBV29-1; D gene: TRBD2; CDR3 protein: CSVLAGPGNEQFF; CDR3 DNA: TGCAGCGTTCTAGCGGGGCCTGGGAATGAGCAGTTCTTC
clone size: -; J gene: TRBJ1-5; V gene: TRBV4-2; D gene: -; CDR3 protein: CASSQDAAQPQHF; CDR3 DNA: TGTGCCAGCAGCCAAGATGCCGCTCAGCCCCAGCATTTT
clone size: -; J gene: TRBJ1-2; V gene: TRBV7-9; D gene: -; CDR3 protein: CASSFVGGGSVYGYTF; CDR3 DNA: TGTGCCAGCAGCTTTGTGGGTGGGGGTTCGGTCTATGGCTACACCTTC
clone size: -; J gene: TRBJ2-1; V gene: TRBV9; D gene: TRBD2; CDR3 protein: CASSVGAGAKGEQFF; CDR3 DNA: TGTGCCAGCAGCGTAGGGGCGGGAGCTAAGGGTGAGCAGTTCTTC
clone size: -; J gene: TRBJ1-2; V gene: TRBV6-6; D gene: -; CDR3 protein: CASSYSGRAADTF; CDR3 DNA: TGTGCCAGCAGTTACTCAGGCAGGGCGGCGGACACCTTC